This TCR beta chain stems from a study of early T cells in non-severe SARS-CoV-2 infection. Overall study: Unpaired chains resulted from sequencing bulk RNA of unsorted whole blood.

V lost 6 bases, J lost 6 bases, and 11 bases stayed unmatched. CDR3 length: 15 residues. From germline, CDR1 is DFQATT and CDR2 SNEGSKA (reference sequence). Ten or more counts support this clonotype. What it binds is unknown. Individual cDNA molecules were tagged with unique molecular identifiers, the study reported. Each CDR3 protein gets one entry after TCRdb re-called the 5' RACE reads with MiXCR. Of 55,000 to 80,000 distinct CDR3 sequences listed, about 9.9% are singletons. Study-level results: There was a bias toward anti-spike CD8 responses in VDJdb matching, which missed private and CD4 specificities.

V is TRBV20-1 and J is TRBJ2-1, with TRBD2 matching 10 bases. Sequenced: whole blood. This receptor was identified in an adult who was a healthcare worker with PCR-confirmed SARS-CoV-2 infection or an uninfected control (not recorded which). In nucleotides, the CDR3 is TGCAGTGCGCCCACTAGCGGGGCCAGGGCCAATGAGCAGTTCTTC. Protein: CSAPTSGARANEQFF.